The source of this TCR beta chain is a study of technical replicates of blood from several donors (dated by TCRdb to about 2017). Turning to this clone: Its antigen has not been determined. Qualities for individual bases were not recorded, and no much larger clone is one base off.

Via the germline V gene, CDR1 is MNHNS and CDR2 SASEGT. V and J lose 0 bases and 3 bases, and a span of 11 bases separates them. Including cysteine and phenylalanine, the CDR3 has 15 amino acids. Solely the CDR3 DNA is kept, with 45 bases framed from the first base. The library was made by the immunoSEQ multiplex PCR assay. The table comes from immuneACCESS by way of TCRdb, which keeps in-frame sequences with V and J called. Part of the clones is missing from these tables; in studies checked, under half for an unresolved V gene and the rest for unknown reasons. The sample table contains tens of thousands of clones; only one count was recorded for roughly 90% of them. Clones ranked in the top ten supply 4% to 5% of the sample.

Sequencing was carried out using PBMCs. The chain employs TRBV6-1 and TRBJ1-2; TRBD1 is possibly the D segment (5 matching bases). This receptor was obtained from a human donor in good health. Some clones in this sample may be carry-over from other donors' samples. The CDR3 sequence is CASSEAGGRDYGYTF. The nucleotide sequence is TGTGCCAGCAGTGAAGCGGGAGGCAGGGACTATGGCTACACCTTC.